A selection of T cell receptor beta chains follows, all from one sample in a study of T-cell reconstitution after alpha-beta-depleted transplantation in children. Via MiXCR, TCRdb re-called the PCR reads, giving one row per CDR3 protein. The sample carries about 110,000 distinct CDR3 sequences, approximately 6.9% recorded once. The sequencing here drew on PBMCs, mostly from graft donor cells, taken 360 days after TCRalphabeta/CD19-depleted stem cell transplant. The source of these receptors is a male patient under 10 years old who had a stem cell transplant for acute lymphoblastic leukemia, so the T cells may come from the graft donor. Both conserved end residues are part of each CDR3. The order of the fields is D gene, clone size, J gene, V gene, CDR3 length, CDR3 protein, CDR3 DNA. D genes are given only for firm matches. Clone size is shown for a subset of rows, as once, few, many or a class of expanded clone.

>.|.|TRBJ1-5|TRBV4-2|16
CASSQATGHSNQPQHF
TGTGCCAGCAGCCAAGCGACAGGTCATAGCAATCAGCCCCAGCATTTT
>.|many|TRBJ1-1|TRBV4-3|17
CASSLHPWRNTGTEAFF
TGCGCCAGCAGCCTACACCCCTGGAGGAACACGGGCACTGAAGCTTTCTTT
>.|.|TRBJ2-7|TRBV5-1|14
CASSLAAGADEQYF
TGCGCCAGCAGCTTGGCCGCGGGGGCGGACGAGCAGTACTTC
>.|few|TRBJ2-7|TRBV10-3|12
CAITDLSGAQYF
TGTGCCATCACCGATCTATCAGGAGCGCAGTACTTC
>.|.|TRBJ2-5|TRBV4-1|18
CASSHEPEVYGFQETQYF
TGCGCCAGCAGCCACGAGCCCGAAGTGTACGGCTTCCAAGAGACCCAGTACTTC
>TRBD1|many|TRBJ1-2|TRBV18|12
CASLGQKDGYTF
TGTGCCAGCTTGGGACAGAAAGATGGCTACACCTTC
>.|.|TRBJ2-1|TRBV20-1|12
CSARVLSQEQFF
TGCAGTGCTAGAGTATTGAGCCAGGAGCAGTTCTTC
>.|many|TRBJ1-5|TRBV5-1|16
CASSLGTGHFNQPQHF
TGCGCCAGCAGCTTAGGCACAGGCCACTTCAATCAGCCCCAGCATTTT
>.|many|TRBJ2-3|TRBV5-8|13
CASIRWGTDTQYF
TGTGCCAGCATCAGATGGGGAACAGATACGCAGTATTTT
>TRBD2|few|TRBJ2-3|TRBV4-2|21
CASSDGTSYLAGGLGTDTQYF
TGTGCCAGCAGCGACGGGACCTCATATCTAGCGGGAGGGCTGGGGACAGATACGCAGTATTTT
>TRBD1|many|TRBJ1-5|TRBV12-3/TRBV12-4|14
CASTLGTGGQPQHF
TGTGCCAGCACTCTAGGGACAGGAGGACAGCCCCAGCATTTT
>.|.|TRBJ2-2|TRBV19|15
CASSMDGGLIGELFF
TGTGCCAGTAGTATGGATGGGGGACTCATCGGGGAGCTGTTTTTT
>.|many|TRBJ2-1|TRBV4-3|14
CASSQEEQGNEQFF
TGCGCCAGCAGCCAAGAGGAACAGGGCAATGAGCAGTTCTTC
>.|many|TRBJ2-2|TRBV10-3|15
CAINGPTPNTGELFF
TGTGCCATCAACGGCCCTACGCCGAACACCGGGGAGCTGTTTTTT
>.|.|TRBJ1-2|TRBV7-6|13
CASSSPGHYGYTF
TGTGCCAGCAGCTCTCCGGGTCACTATGGCTACACCTTC
>.|many|TRBJ2-2|TRBV24-1|12
CATRGQTGELFF
TGTGCCACCCGGGGGCAGACCGGGGAGCTGTTTTTT
>.|many|TRBJ2-1|TRBV2|15
CASSEGSGWYNEQFF
TGTGCCAGCAGTGAAGGGTCCGGGTGGTACAATGAGCAGTTCTTC
>TRBD2|many|TRBJ2-3|TRBV3-1|19
CASSHGTSGNTPFGDTQYF
TGTGCCAGCAGCCACGGGACTAGCGGGAACACTCCCTTCGGAGATACGCAGTATTTT
>.|many|TRBJ1-2|TRBV29-1|11
CSVVENYGYTF
TGCAGCGTTGTAGAGAACTATGGCTACACCTTC
>TRBD1|many|TRBJ2-3|TRBV11-2|14
CASSWGQGTDTQYF
TGTGCCAGCAGCTGGGGACAGGGGACAGATACGCAGTATTTT
>.|few|TRBJ1-6|TRBV25-1|16
CASSDSGYSRNSPLHF
TGTGCCAGCAGTGACTCAGGGTACTCTAGGAATTCACCCCTCCACTTT
>.|many|TRBJ1-2|TRBV9|16
CASSETGRVSNYGYTF
TGTGCCAGCAGCGAGACGGGCAGAGTCTCTAACTATGGCTACACCTTC
>TRBD2|few|TRBJ2-7|TRBV6-1|14
CASRWLAGGSEQYF
TGTGCCAGCAGGTGGCTAGCGGGAGGATCAGAGCAGTACTTC
>.|.|TRBJ2-5|TRBV6-2/TRBV6-3|17
CASSSEDREGMQETQYF
TGTGCCAGCAGCAGCGAAGACAGGGAGGGAATGCAAGAGACCCAGTACTTC
>TRBD2|many|TRBJ2-5|TRBV6-2/TRBV6-3|15
CASSPRDYLTETQYF
TGTGCCAGCAGTCCCCGGGACTATCTGACAGAGACCCAGTACTTC
>.|few|TRBJ1-6|TRBV18|15
CASSAGSSYNSPLHF
TGTGCCAGCTCAGCCGGGAGCTCCTATAATTCACCCCTCCACTTT
>.|many|TRBJ1-1|TRBV28|12
CASSFFRTEAFF
TGTGCCAGCAGTTTTTTTCGGACTGAAGCTTTCTTT
>.|.|TRBJ1-6|TRBV15|17
CATSRGYGSSYNSPLHF
TGTGCCACCAGCAGAGGGTACGGGAGCTCCTATAATTCACCCCTCCACTTT
>TRBD1|many|TRBJ2-5|TRBV28|16
CASSLPRQGGQETQYF
TGTGCCAGCAGTTTACCCAGACAGGGTGGCCAAGAGACCCAGTACTTC
>.|many|TRBJ2-7|TRBV27|13
CASSLTVSYEQYF
TGTGCCAGCAGTTTGACCGTCTCCTACGAGCAGTACTTC
>TRBD1|many|TRBJ1-5|TRBV9|15
CASSVGTGGTQPQHF
TGTGCCAGCAGCGTAGGGACAGGGGGCACTCAGCCCCAGCATTTT
>TRBD1|few|TRBJ2-7|TRBV29-1|12
CSVQGGRYEQYF
TGCAGCGTTCAAGGGGGCAGGTACGAGCAGTACTTC
>.|once|TRBJ1-1|TRBV9|13
CASSPKIFGEAFF
TGTGCCAGCAGCCCAAAGATTTTTGGGGAGGCTTTCTTT
>.|many|TRBJ2-7|TRBV4-3|14
CASSQGPSAYEQYF
TGCGCCAGCAGCCAGGGACCCAGCGCCTACGAGCAGTACTTC
>TRBD2|many|TRBJ2-1|TRBV9|16
CASSVGTSGVYNEQFF
TGTGCCAGCAGCGTTGGGACTAGCGGGGTTTACAATGAGCAGTTCTTC